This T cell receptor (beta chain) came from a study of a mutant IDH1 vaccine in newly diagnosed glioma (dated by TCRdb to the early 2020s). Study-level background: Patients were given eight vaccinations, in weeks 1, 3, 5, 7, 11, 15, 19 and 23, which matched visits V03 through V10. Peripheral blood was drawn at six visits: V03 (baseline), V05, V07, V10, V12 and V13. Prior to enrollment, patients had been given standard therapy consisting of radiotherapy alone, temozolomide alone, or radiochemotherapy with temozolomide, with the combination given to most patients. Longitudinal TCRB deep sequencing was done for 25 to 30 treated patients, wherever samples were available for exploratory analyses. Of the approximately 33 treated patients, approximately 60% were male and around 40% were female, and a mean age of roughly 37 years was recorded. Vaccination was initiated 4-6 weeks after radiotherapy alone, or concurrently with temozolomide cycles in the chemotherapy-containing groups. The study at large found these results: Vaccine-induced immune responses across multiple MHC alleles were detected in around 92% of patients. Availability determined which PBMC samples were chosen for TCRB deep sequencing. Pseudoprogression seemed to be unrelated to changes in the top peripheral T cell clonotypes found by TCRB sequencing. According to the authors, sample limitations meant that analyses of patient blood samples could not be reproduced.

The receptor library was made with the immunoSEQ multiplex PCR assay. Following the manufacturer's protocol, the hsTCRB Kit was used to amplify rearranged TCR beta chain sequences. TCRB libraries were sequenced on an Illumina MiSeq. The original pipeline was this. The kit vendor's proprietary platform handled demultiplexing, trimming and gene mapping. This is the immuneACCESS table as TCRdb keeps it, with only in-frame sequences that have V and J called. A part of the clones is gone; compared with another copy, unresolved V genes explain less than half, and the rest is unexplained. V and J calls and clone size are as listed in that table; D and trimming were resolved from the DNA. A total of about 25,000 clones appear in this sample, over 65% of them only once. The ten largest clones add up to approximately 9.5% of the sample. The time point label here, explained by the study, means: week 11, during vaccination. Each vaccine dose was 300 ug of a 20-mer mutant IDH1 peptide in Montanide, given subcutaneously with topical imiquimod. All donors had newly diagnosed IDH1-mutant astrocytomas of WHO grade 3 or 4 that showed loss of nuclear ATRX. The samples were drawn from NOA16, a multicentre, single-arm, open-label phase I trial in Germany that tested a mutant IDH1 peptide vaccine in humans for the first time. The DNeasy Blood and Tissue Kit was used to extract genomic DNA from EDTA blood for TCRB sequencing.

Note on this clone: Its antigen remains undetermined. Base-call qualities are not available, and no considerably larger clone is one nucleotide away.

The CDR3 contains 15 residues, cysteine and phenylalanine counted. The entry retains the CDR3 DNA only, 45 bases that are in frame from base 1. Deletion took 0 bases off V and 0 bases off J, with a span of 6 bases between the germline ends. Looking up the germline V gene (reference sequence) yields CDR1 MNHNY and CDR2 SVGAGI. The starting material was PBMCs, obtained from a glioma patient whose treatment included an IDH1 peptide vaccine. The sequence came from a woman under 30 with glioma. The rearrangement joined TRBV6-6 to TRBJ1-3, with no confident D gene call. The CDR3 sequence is CASSYSGDSGNTIYF. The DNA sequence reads TGTGCCAGCAGTTACTCGGGAGACTCTGGAAACACCATATATTTT.